This T cell receptor (beta chain) comes out of a study of a mutant IDH1 vaccine in newly diagnosed glioma. On the study more broadly: Sex among treated patients split 62.5% male, roughly 38% female; mean age was approximately 38 years.

The data were produced by immunoSEQ multiplex PCR, yet TCRdb's version contains in-frame clones alone and is incomplete. The sample records about 68,000 clones, 84% being singletons. The time point denotes: week 35, safety follow-up. Vaccination comprised doses that each held 300 ug of mutant IDH1 20-mer peptide, plus topical imiquimod. Concerning this clone itself: What it binds is not known.

The CDR3 covers 14 residues. Germline V gene data show CDR1 as SGHDT and CDR2 as YYEEEE. Trimming at V came to 4 bases and at J to 5 bases, leaving 9 bases not matched to a gene. Study-level results: The vaccine induced immune responses, and these occurred in around 93% of patients.

The material sequenced was PBMCs, taken from a glioma patient whose treatment included an IDH1 peptide vaccine. The chain joins TRBV5-6 to TRBJ2-7; TRBD1 matches at 7 bases. This sequence originates from a man aged 18 to 29 with glioma. The CDR3 spells CASSDDREYHEQYF. The DNA for the CDR3 is TGTGCCAGCAGCGACGACAGGGAATATCACGAGCAGTACTTC. Full variable domain (rest looked up from reference TRBV5-6 and TRBJ2-7): DAGVTQSPTHLIKTRGQQVTLRCSPKSGHDTVSWYQQALGQGPQFIFQYYEEEERQRGNFPDRFSGHQFPNYSSELNVNALLLGDSALYLCASSDDREYHEQYFGPGTRLTVT.